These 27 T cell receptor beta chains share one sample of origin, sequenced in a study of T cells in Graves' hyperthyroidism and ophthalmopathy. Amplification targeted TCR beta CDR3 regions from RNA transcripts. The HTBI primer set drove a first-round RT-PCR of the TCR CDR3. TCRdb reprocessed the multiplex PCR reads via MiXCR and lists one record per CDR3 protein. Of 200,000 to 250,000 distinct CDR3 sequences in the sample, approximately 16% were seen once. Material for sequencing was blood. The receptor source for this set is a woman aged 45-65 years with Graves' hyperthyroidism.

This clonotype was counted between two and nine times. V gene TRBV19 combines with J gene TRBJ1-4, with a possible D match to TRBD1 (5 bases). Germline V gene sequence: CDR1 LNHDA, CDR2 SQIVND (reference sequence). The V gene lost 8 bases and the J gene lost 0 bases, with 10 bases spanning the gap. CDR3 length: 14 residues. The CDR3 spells CASGASATNEKLFF. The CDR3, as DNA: TGTGCCAGTGGGGCCAGCGCAACTAATGAAAAACTGTTTTTT.

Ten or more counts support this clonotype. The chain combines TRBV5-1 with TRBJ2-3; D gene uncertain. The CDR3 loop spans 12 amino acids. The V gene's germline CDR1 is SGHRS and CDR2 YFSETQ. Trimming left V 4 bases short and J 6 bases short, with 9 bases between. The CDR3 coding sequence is TGCGCCAGCAGCGCGGACGGGGATACGCAGTATTTT. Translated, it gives CASSADGDTQYF. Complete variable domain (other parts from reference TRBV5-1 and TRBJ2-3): KAGVTQTPRYLIKTRGQQVTLSCSPISGHRSVSWYQQTPGQGLQFLFEYFSETQRNKGNFPGRFSGRQFSNSRSEMNVSTLELGDSALYLCASSADGDTQYFGPGTRLTVL.

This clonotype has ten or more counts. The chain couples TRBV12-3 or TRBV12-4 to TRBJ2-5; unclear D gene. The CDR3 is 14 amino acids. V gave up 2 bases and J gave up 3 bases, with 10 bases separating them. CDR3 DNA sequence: TGTGCCAGCAGTTTAACCCAAGTCAAAGAGACCCAGTACTTC. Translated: CASSLTQVKETQYF.

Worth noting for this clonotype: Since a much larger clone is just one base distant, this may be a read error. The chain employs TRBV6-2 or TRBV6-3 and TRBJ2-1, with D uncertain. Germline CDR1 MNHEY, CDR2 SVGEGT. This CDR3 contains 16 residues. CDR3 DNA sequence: TGTGCCAGCGGTTCCGGTGCACTTCAGCGATACAATGAGCAGTCCTTC. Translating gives CASGSGALQRYNEQSF.

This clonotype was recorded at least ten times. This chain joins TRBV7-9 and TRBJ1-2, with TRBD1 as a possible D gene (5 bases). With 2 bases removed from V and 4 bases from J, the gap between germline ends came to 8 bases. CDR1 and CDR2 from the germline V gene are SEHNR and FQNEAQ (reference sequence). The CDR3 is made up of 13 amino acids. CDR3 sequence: CASSLQGTYGYTF. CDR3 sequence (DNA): TGTGCCAGCAGCTTACAGGGCACCTATGGCTACACCTTC.

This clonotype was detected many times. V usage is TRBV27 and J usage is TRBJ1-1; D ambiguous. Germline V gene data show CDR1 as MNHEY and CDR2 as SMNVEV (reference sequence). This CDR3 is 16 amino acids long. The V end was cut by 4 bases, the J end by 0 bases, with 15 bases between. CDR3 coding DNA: TGTGCCAGCAGTTCCTATCCGACGGTCATGAACACTGAAGCTTTCTTT. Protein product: CASSSYPTVMNTEAFF.

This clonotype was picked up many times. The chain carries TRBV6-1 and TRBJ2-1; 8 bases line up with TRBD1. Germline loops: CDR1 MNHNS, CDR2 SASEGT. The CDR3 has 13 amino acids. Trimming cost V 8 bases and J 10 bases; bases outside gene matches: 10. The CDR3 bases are TGTGCCAGCTCAGGGACAGGCCTGGGGGAGCAGTTCTTC. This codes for CASSGTGLGEQFF.

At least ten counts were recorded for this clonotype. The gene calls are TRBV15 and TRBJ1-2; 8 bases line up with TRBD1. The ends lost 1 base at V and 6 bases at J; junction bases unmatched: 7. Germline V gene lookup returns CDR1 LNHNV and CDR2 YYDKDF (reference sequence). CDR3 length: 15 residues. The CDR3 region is CATSRALSGGDGYTF. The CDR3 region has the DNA TGTGCCACCAGCAGAGCCTTATCAGGGGGCGATGGCTACACCTTC.

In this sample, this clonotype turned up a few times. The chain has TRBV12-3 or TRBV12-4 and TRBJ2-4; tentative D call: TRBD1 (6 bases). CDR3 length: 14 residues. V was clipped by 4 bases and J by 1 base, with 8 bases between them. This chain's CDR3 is CASSSGVAKNIQYF. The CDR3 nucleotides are TGTGCCAGCAGTTCAGGGGTGGCCAAAAACATTCAGTACTTC.

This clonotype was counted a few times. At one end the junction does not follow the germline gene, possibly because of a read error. Here the CDR3 DNA reads TGTGCCAGTAGTTTAGAGGGGGCTACGTACAATGAGCAGTTCTTC. Amino acids: CASSLEGATYNEQFF. The chain recombines TRBV19 with TRBJ2-1, with 7 nucleotides matching TRBD1. CDR1 and CDR2 from the germline V gene are LNHDA and SQIVND (reference sequence). There are 15 residues in the CDR3.

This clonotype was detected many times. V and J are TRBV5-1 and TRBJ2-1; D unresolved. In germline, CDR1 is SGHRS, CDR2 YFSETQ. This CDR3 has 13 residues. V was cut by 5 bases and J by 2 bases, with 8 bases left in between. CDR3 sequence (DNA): TGCGCCAGCAGATCGAATGCCTACAATGAGCAGTTCTTC. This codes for CASRSNAYNEQFF.

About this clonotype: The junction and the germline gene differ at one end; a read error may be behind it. CDR3 bases: TGTGCAAGCAGCCCAGGACTCTTCTACGAGCAGTACTTC. It codes for CASSPGLFYEQYF. This chain links TRBV28 with TRBJ2-7, with D maybe TRBD2 (5 bases). The length of the CDR3 is 13 residues. CDR1 and CDR2 from the germline V gene are MDHEN and SYDVKM.

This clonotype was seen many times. CDR3 nucleotide sequence: TGCGCCAGCAGCTTGTTGCGGGACAGGGGGCTCGAGCAGTACTTC. It codes for CASSLLRDRGLEQYF. This sequence joins TRBV5-1 and TRBJ2-7; 12 nucleotides line up with TRBD1. From germline, CDR1 is SGHRS and CDR2 YFSETQ. The CDR3 sequence is 15 residues long. J was trimmed by 6 bases and V by 1 base; bases with no gene match: 5.

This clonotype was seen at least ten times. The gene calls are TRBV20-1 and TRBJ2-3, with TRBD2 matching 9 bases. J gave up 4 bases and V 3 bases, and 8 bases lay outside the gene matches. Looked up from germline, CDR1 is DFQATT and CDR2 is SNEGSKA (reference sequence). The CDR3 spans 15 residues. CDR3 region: CSASQIAGVADTQYF. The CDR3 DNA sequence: TGCAGTGCTAGTCAAATAGCGGGAGTAGCAGATACGCAGTATTTT.

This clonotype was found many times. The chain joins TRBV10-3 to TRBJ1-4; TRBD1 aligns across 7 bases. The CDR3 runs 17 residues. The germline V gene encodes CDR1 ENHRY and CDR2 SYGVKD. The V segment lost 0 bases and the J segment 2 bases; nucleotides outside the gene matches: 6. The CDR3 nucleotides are TGTGCCATCAGTGAGTCCCCAACAGGGGACACTAATGAAAAACTGTTTTTT. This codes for CAISESPTGDTNEKLFF.

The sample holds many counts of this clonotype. CDR3 DNA sequence: TGTGCCAGCAGCTTACGCCGAGCGGGGAGCTCCTACAATGAGCAGTTCTTC. As protein: CASSLRRAGSSYNEQFF. This chain connects TRBV11-2 to TRBJ2-1; 7 nucleotides line up with TRBD2. Per the germline V gene, CDR1 is SGHAT and CDR2 is FQNNGV. Trimming at V came to 2 bases and at J to 0 bases, leaving 7 bases not matched to a gene. The CDR3 contains 17 residues.

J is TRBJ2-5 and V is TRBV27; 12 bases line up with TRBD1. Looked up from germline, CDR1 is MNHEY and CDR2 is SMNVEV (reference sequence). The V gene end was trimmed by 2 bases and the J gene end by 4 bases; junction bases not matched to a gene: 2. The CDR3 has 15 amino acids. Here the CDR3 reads CASSLGTGGGETQYF. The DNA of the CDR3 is TGTGCCAGCAGTTTAGGGACAGGGGGCGGAGAGACCCAGTACTTC.

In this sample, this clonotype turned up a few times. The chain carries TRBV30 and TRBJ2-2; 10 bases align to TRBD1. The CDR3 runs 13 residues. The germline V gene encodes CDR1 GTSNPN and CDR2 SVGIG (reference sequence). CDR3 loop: CATGQGYTGELFF. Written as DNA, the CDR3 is TGTGCTACGGGACAGGGGTACACCGGGGAGCTGTTTTTT.

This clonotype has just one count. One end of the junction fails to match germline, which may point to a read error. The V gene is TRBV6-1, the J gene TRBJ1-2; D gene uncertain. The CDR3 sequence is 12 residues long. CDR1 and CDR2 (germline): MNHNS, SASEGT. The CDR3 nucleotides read TGTGCCAGCATGACACGCAACTATAGCTACACCTTC. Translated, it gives CASMTRNYSYTF.

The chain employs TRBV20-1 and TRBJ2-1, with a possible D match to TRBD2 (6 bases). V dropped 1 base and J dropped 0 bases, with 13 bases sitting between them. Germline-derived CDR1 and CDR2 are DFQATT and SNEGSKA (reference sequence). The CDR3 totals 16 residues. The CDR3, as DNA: TGCAGTGCTAGAGTCCGCCGGAGGGCCTCCTACAATGAGCAGTTCTTC. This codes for CSARVRRRASYNEQFF.

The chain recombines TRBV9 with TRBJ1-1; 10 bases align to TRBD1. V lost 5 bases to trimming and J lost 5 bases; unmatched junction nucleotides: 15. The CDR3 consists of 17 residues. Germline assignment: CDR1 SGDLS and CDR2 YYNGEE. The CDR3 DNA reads TGTGCCAGCAGAAGATTTCCGGGACAGGGGCTTTGGACTGAAGCTTTCTTT. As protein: CASRRFPGQGLWTEAFF.

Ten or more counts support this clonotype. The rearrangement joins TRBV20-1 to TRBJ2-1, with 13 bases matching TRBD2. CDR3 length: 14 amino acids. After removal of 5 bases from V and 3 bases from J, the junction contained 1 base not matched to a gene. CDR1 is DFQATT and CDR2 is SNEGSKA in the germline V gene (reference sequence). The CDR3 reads CSARLAGGYNEQFF. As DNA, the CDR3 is TGCAGTGCTCGACTAGCGGGAGGCTACAATGAGCAGTTCTTC.

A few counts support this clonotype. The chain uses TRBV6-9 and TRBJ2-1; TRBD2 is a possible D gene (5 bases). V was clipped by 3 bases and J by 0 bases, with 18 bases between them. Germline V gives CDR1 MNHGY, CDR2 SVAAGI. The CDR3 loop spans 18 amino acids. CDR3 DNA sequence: TGTGCCAGCAGTTACCCTCGGGTCGGGGAACACTCCTACAATGAGCAGTTCTTC. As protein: CASSYPRVGEHSYNEQFF.

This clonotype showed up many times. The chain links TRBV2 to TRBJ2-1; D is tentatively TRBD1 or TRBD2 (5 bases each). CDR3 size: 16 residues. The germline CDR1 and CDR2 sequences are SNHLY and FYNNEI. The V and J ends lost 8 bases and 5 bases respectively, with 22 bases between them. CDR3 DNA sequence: TGTGCCAGCGACCCGGGGCACCAGCGGTTAAACAATGAGCAGTTCTTC. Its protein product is CASDPGHQRLNNEQFF.

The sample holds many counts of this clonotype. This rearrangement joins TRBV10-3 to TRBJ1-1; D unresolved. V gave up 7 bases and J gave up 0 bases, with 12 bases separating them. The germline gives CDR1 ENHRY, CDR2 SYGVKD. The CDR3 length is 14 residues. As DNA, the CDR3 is TGTGCCATCACAAAACGGGAGATGAACACTGAAGCTTTCTTT. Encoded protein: CAITKREMNTEAFF.

The CDR3 bases are TGTGCCAGCAGTTTAGGGGGGACGGGCTACAATGAGCAGTTCTTC. Amino acid sequence: CASSLGGTGYNEQFF. V is TRBV28 and J is TRBJ2-1; the D gene is possibly TRBD2 (6 bases). V gave up 2 bases and J gave up 3 bases, with 11 bases separating them. CDR3 length: 15 residues. The germline CDR1 and CDR2 sequences are MDHEN and SYDVKM.

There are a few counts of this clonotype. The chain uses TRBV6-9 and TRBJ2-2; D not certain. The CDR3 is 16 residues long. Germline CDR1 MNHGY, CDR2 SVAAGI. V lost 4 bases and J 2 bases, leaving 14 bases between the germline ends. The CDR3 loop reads CASSSTWVPNTGELFF. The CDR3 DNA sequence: TGTGCCAGCAGTTCCACCTGGGTCCCCAACACCGGGGAGCTGTTTTTT.